A selection of T cell receptor beta chains follows, all from one sample in a study of Ad26.COV2.S vaccination and SARS-CoV-2 variants. Libraries were prepared by immunoSEQ multiplex PCR; TCRdb keeps only in-frame clonotypes and omits some of them. The profile covers a few hundred thousand clones, with 87% appearing a single time and more than 3% taken by the ten largest. Sequenced here: peripheral blood, sampled in a trial of Ad26.COV2.S vaccine versus placebo. The receptors here all came from a person aged 18-65 years who received the Ad26.COV2.S COVID-19 vaccine or a placebo. Both conserved end residues are part of each CDR3. The order of the fields is J gene, D gene, V gene, clone size, CDR3 protein, CDR3 DNA. The D gene is left open where the match is weak. Size is stated for part of the rows, as once, few or many counts, or as a class when the clone is expanded.

>TRBJ1-1|-|TRBV2|-
CASGTGLNTEAFF
TGTGCCAGCGGTACAGGCCTGAACACTGAAGCTTTCTTT
>TRBJ2-7|TRBD1|TRBV20-1|-
CSASVRDRFPYNPSYEQYF
TGCAGTGCTAGTGTGCGGGACAGGTTTCCTTATAACCCCTCCTACGAGCAGTACTTC
>TRBJ1-6|-|TRBV4-2|-
CASSQGAGTGNSPLHF
TGTGCCAGCAGCCAAGGGGCCGGGACGGGTAATTCACCCCTCCACTTT
>TRBJ2-6|-|TRBV19|-
CASSDRGIRANVLTF
TGTGCCAGTAGCGATAGGGGAATTCGGGCCAACGTCCTGACTTTC
>TRBJ2-1|-|TRBV7-9|-
CASSLGQGLNEQFF
TGTGCCAGCAGCCTGGGGCAGGGGTTGAATGAGCAGTTCTTC
>TRBJ1-1|TRBD1|TRBV9|-
CASSPRDRGMNTEAFF
TGTGCCAGCAGCCCCCGGGACAGGGGTATGAACACTGAAGCTTTCTTT
>TRBJ1-1|-|TRBV5-6|-
CASSLEVTRGEAFF
TGTGCCAGCAGCTTGGAGGTCACCCGGGGTGAAGCTTTCTTT
>TRBJ1-1|-|TRBV4-1|-
CASSQDPANRAAFF
TGCGCCAGCAGCCAAGATCCGGCCAACCGAGCGGCTTTCTTT
>TRBJ1-5|-|TRBV19|-
CATQLAGVYSNQPQHF
TGTGCCACTCAACTGGCGGGGGTTTATAGCAATCAGCCCCAGCATTTT
>TRBJ1-1|TRBD1|TRBV3-1/TRBV3-2|-
CASSATGGSEAFF
TGTGCCAGCAGCGCGACAGGGGGCTCGGAAGCTTTCTTT
>TRBJ1-6|-|TRBV4-1|-
CASSQDKGGWNSPLHF
TGCGCCAGCAGCCAAGATAAGGGAGGGTGGAATTCACCCCTCCACTTT
>TRBJ2-7|TRBD1|TRBV19|-
CASSIQGAVYPYEQYF
TGTGCCAGTAGTATACAGGGGGCAGTCTATCCCTACGAGCAGTACTTC
>TRBJ1-2|TRBD1|TRBV2|-
CASRGEWGDRDYGYTF
TGTGCCAGCAGGGGAGAATGGGGGGACAGGGACTATGGCTACACCTTC
>TRBJ2-7|TRBD2|TRBV5-4|-
CASSLKAGAYEQYF
TGTGCCAGCAGCTTGAAAGCGGGGGCCTACGAGCAGTACTTC
>TRBJ2-7|TRBD2|TRBV13|-
CASSSLADPYEQYF
TGTGCCAGCAGCTCACTAGCGGACCCCTACGAGCAGTACTTC
>TRBJ2-1|-|TRBV11-2|-
CASSLDSSNEQFF
TGTGCCAGCAGCTTAGACAGTTCCAATGAGCAGTTCTTC
>TRBJ1-6|-|TRBV9|-
CASSEGVAYNSPLHF
TGTGCCAGCAGCGAAGGGGTGGCCTATAATTCACCCCTCCACTTT
>TRBJ1-1|-|TRBV5-6|-
CASSRRIDLRAEAFF
TGTGCCAGCAGCCGGCGGATAGACCTGAGGGCTGAAGCTTTCTTT
>TRBJ2-5|-|TRBV7-9|-
CASSFGAGSETQYF
TGTGCCAGCAGCTTCGGAGCAGGTTCGGAGACCCAGTACTTC
>TRBJ2-1|TRBD2|TRBV3-1/TRBV3-2|-
CASSQDWGGVEQFF
TGTGCCAGCAGCCAAGATTGGGGGGGGGTCGAGCAGTTCTTC
>TRBJ1-1|-|TRBV2|-
CASSEYGRPTPFLEAFF
TGTGCCAGCAGTGAGTACGGCAGGCCGACTCCTTTTCTGGAAGCTTTCTTT
>TRBJ2-7|-|TRBV30|-
CAARPQGTYEQYF
TGTGCCGCGAGACCACAGGGTACCTACGAGCAGTACTTC
>TRBJ2-1|-|TRBV27|-
CANSPLSSYNEQFF
TGTGCCAACAGCCCCTTGAGCTCCTACAATGAGCAGTTCTTC
>TRBJ1-6|-|TRBV6-6|-
CASSYGGRDSPLHF
TGTGCCAGCAGTTACGGGGGGAGGGATTCACCCCTCCACTTT
>TRBJ2-5|TRBD2|TRBV4-3|-
CASSQVLASGGLKRETQYF
TGCGCCAGCAGCCAAGTACTGGCTAGCGGGGGACTCAAGAGAGAGACCCAGTACTTC
>TRBJ2-7|-|TRBV15|-
CATSLGRANEQYF
TGTGCCACCAGCCTAGGCAGGGCCAACGAGCAGTACTTC
>TRBJ2-7|TRBD1|TRBV18|-
CASSPPSHRGLAEQYF
TGTGCCAGCTCACCACCGTCGCACAGGGGGCTGGCCGAGCAGTACTTC
>TRBJ1-6|-|TRBV6-5|-
CASTERTAYNSPLHF
TGTGCCAGCACAGAAAGGACGGCTTATAATTCACCCCTCCACTTT
>TRBJ1-1|-|TRBV5-1|once
CASSLPTANTEAFF
TGCGCCAGCAGCTTACCCACAGCGAACACTGAAGCTTTCTTT
>TRBJ1-6|-|TRBV5-1|few
CASSLGGNNSPLHF
TGCGCCAGCAGTTTGGGGGGCAACAATTCACCCCTCCACTTT
>TRBJ2-5|-|TRBV5-1|-
CASSKDSSSETQYF
TGCGCCAGCAGCAAGGATTCGAGTAGCGAGACCCAGTACTTC
>TRBJ1-1|-|TRBV5-5|few
CASSLARMNTEAFF
TGTGCCAGCAGCTTGGCACGGATGAACACTGAAGCTTTCTTT
>TRBJ1-2|-|TRBV10-1|-
CASSERGGPPEGYTF
TGCGCCAGCAGTGAGAGGGGGGGGCCCCCGGAGGGCTACACCTTC
>TRBJ2-3|TRBD2|TRBV5-5|-
CASSLAGGSTDTQYF
TGTGCCAGCAGCTTAGCGGGGGGAAGCACAGATACGCAGTATTTT
>TRBJ1-1|-|TRBV5-1|-
CASSLEESNTEAFF
TGCGCCAGCAGCTTGGAGGAATCGAACACTGAAGCTTTCTTT
>TRBJ1-5|-|TRBV7-8|few
CASSRGQRYSNQPQHF
TGTGCCAGCAGCCGCGGCCAGAGATATAGCAATCAGCCCCAGCATTTT
>TRBJ1-5|TRBD1|TRBV30|-
CAWTLTGGGQPQHF
TGTGCCTGGACACTAACAGGGGGAGGTCAGCCCCAGCATTTT
>TRBJ2-5|TRBD2|TRBV7-2|-
CASSLVAGAQETQYF
TGTGCCAGCAGCTTGGTAGCGGGGGCCCAAGAGACCCAGTACTTC
>TRBJ2-6|-|TRBV6-1|-
CASSDGRVPPGANVLTF
TGTGCCAGCAGTGATGGCAGGGTCCCTCCTGGGGCCAACGTCCTGACTTTC
>TRBJ1-4|TRBD1|TRBV27|-
CASSRTGGLTNEKLFF
TGTGCCAGCAGTAGGACAGGGGGGTTAACTAATGAAAAACTGTTTTTT
>TRBJ2-3|-|TRBV9|-
CASSVAHRVTDTQYF
TGTGCCAGCAGCGTAGCCCACAGGGTCACAGATACGCAGTATTTT
>TRBJ2-1|TRBD2|TRBV7-6|-
CASSLASGGYNEQFF
TGTGCCAGCAGCTTAGCTAGCGGGGGCTACAATGAGCAGTTCTTC